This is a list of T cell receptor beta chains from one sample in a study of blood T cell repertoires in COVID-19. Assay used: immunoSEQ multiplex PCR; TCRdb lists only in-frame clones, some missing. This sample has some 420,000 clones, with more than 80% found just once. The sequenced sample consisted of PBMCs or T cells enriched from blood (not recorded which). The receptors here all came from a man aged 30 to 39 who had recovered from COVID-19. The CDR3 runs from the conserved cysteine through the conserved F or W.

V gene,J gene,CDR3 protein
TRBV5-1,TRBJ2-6,CASSYAGSSGANVLTF
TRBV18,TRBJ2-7,CASSSGYEQYF
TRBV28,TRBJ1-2,CASSLDSYGYTF
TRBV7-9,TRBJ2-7,CASSTYYEQYF
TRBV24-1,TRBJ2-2,CATRDRENTGELFF
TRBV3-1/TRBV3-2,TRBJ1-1,CASSSFGGNTEAFF
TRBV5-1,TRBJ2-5,CASSAQGGQETQYF
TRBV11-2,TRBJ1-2,CASSFSQSYGYTF
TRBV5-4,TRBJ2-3,CASSLKQGASTDTQYF
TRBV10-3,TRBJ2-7,CAISGSRDGAGEQYF
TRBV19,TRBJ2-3,CASRLGGAVTDTQYF
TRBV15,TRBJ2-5,CATSPGRQETQYF
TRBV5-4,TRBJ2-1,CASSLTSGTGNEQFF
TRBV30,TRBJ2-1,CACPGWGRDNEQFF
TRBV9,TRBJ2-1,CASSGHRYPHNEQFF
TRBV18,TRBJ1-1,CASSPLSPGQGNTEAFF
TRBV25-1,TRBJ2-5,CASSESGLAAYQETQYF
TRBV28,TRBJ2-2,CASSLPTSGRFCGVGTGELFF
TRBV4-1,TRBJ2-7,CASSHPGQGTPYEQYF
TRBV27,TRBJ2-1,CASSLSGGSYNEQFF
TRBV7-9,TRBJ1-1,CASSRGGTGNTEAFF
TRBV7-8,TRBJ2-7,CASRVTGESSYEQYF
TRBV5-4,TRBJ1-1,CASSKGVMNTEAFF
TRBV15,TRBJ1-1,CATSRDQGLAFF
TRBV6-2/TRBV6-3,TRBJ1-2,CASSLDRTNYGYTF
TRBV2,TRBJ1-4,CASSEGAPGKLFF
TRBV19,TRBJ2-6,CASSGGFGANVLTF
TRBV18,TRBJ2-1,CASSLGRGAGYNEQFF
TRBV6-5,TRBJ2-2,CASSYQLSVDTGELFF
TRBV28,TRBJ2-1,CASSTGGYNEQFF
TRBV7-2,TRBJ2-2,CASSFQGSNTGELFF
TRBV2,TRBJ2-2,CASRIVPSPTGELFF
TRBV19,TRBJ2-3,CASNPPGKTDTQYF
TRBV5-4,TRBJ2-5,CASSSQGAGETQYF
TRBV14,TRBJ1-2,CASSLAGTGSVYGYTF
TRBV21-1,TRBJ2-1,CASNSKGDSNNEQFF
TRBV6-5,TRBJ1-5,CATLAVSNQPQHF
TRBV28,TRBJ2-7,CASSFGGQLYEQYF
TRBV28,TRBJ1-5,CASSSPGQGLVQPQHF
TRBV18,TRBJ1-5,CASSGQGNQPQHF
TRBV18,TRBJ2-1,CASSPTGVNEQFF
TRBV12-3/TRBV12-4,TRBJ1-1,CATGHENTEAFF
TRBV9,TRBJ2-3,CASSVGGVSTDTQYF
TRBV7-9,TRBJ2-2,CASSLEGTSGGELFF
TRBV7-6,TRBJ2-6,CASISRGANVLTF
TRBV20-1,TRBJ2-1,CSARRGGEQFF
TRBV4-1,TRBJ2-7,CASSRDRIYEQYF
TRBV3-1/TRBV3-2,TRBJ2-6,CASSQGFPGQRGSGANVLTF
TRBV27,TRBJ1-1,CASSPTGTPGTEAFF
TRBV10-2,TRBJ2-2,CASSVHGHSNTGELFF
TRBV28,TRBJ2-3,CASSLYGLTSGSSDTQYF
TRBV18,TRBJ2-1,CASSQTLNEQFF